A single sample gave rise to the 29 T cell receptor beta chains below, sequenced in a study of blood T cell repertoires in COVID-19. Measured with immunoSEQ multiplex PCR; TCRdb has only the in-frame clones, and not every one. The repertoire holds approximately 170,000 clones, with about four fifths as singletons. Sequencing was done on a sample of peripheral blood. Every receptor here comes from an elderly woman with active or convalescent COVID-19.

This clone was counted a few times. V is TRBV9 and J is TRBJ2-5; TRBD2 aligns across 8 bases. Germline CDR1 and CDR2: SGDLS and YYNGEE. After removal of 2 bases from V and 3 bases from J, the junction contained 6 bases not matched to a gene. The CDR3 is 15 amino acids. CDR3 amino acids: CASSVYGTSEETQYF. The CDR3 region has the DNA TGTGCCAGCAGCGTTTACGGGACTAGTGAAGAGACCCAGTACTTC.

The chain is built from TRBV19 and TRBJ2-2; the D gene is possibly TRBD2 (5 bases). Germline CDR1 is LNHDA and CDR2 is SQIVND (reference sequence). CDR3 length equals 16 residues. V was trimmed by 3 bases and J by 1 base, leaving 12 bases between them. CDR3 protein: CASSISFGGNTGELFF. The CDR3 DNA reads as TGTGCCAGTAGTATCAGTTTCGGAGGGAACACCGGGGAGCTGTTTTTT.

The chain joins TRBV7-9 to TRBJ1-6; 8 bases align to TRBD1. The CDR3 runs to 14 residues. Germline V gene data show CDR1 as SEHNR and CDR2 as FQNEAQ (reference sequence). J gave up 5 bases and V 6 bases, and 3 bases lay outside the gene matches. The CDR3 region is CASRGTGDNSPLHF. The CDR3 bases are TGTGCCAGCAGGGGGACAGGAGATAATTCACCCCTCCACTTT.

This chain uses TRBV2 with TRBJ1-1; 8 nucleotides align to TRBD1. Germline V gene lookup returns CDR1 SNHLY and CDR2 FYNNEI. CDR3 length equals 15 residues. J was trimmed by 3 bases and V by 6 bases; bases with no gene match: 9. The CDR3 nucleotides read TGTGCCAGCAGCGCTCCAGGGGGCGATTACACTGAAGCTTTCTTT. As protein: CASSAPGGDYTEAFF.

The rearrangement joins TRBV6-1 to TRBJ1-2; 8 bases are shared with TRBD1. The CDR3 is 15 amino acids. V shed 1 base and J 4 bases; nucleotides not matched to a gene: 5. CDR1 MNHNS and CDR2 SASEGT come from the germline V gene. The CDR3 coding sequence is TGTGCCAGCAGTGAAGAGGACAGGGCTGTCTATGGCTACACCTTC. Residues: CASSEEDRAVYGYTF.

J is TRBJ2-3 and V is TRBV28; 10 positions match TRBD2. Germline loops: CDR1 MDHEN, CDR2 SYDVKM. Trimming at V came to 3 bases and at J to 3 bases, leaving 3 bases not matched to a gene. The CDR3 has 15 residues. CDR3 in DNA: TGTGCCAGCAGTTTCTGGGGACTAGCGACAGATACGCAGTATTTT. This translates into CASSFWGLATDTQYF.

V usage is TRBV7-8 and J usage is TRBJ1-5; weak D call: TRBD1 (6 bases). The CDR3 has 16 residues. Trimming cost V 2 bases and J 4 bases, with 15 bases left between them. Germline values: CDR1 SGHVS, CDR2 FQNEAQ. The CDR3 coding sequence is TGTGCCAGCAGCTTAAGGGACATGGGGACAAATCAGCCCCAGCATTTT. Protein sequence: CASSLRDMGTNQPQHF.

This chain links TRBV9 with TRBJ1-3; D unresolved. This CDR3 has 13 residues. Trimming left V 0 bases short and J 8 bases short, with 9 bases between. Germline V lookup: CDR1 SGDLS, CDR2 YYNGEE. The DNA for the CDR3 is TGTGCCAGCAGCGTAGATGAGGGAGACACCATATATTTT. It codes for CASSVDEGDTIYF.

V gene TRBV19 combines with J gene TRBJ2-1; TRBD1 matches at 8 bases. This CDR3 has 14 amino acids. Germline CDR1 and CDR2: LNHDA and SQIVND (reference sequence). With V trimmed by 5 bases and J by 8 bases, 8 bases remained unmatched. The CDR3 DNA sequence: TGTGCCAGTAGTTCGGACAGGGTTGGGTATGAGCAGTTCTTC. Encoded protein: CASSSDRVGYEQFF.

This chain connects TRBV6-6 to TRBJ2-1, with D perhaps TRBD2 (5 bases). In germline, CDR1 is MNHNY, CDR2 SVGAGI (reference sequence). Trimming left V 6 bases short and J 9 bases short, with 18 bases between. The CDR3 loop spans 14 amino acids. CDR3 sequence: CASSRLGYRGEQFF. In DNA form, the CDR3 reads TGTGCCAGCAGCCGACTCGGGTACCGGGGTGAGCAGTTCTTC.

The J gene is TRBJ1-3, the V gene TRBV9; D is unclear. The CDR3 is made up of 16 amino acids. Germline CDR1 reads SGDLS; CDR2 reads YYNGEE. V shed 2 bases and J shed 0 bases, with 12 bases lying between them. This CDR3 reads CASSVIPGGSGNTIYF. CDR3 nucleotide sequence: TGTGCCAGCAGCGTTATTCCGGGAGGCTCTGGAAACACCATATATTTT.

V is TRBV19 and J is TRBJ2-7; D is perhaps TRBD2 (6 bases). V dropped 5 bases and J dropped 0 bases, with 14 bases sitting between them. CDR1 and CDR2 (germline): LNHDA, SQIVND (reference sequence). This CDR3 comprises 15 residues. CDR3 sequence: CASSAGTYTSYEQYF. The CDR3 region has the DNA TGTGCCAGTAGTGCCGGGACTTATACCTCCTACGAGCAGTACTTC.

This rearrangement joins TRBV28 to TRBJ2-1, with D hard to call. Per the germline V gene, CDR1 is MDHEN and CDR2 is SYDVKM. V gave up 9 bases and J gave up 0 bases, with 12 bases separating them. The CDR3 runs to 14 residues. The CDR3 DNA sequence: TGTGCCAGTCACCGTGGCACCTCCTACAATGAGCAGTTCTTC. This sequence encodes CASHRGTSYNEQFF.

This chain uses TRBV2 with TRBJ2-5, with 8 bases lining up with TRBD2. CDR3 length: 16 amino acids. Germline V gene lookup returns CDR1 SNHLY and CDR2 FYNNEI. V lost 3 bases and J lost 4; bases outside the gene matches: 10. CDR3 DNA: TGTGCCAGCAGTGACAGGTTAGCGGGATACGGAGAGACCCAGTACTTC. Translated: CASSDRLAGYGETQYF.

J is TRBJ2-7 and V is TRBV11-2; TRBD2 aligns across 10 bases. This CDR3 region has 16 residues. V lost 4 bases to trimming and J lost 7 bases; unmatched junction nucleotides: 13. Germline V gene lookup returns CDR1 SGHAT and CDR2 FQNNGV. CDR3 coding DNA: TGTGCCAGCAGCTCCACCTCCCTAGCGGGAGTAGGGGAGCAGTACTTC. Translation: CASSSTSLAGVGEQYF.

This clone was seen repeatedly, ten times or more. In DNA, the CDR3 is TGTGCCACCAGCGGGGGCCATTCACCCCTCCACTTT. It is translated as CATSGGHSPLHF. The chain employs TRBV15 and TRBJ1-6; possibly TRBD1 for D (6 bases). Germline values: CDR1 LNHNV, CDR2 YYDKDF (reference sequence). The CDR3 length is 12 residues. Trimming removed 5 bases at V and 8 bases at J, with 7 bases between.

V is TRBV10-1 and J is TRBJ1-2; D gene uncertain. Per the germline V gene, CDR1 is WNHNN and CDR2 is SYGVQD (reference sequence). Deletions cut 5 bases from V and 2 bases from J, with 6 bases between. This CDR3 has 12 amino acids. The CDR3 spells CASSTPNYGYTF. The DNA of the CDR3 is TGCGCCAGCAGTACACCCAACTATGGCTACACCTTC.

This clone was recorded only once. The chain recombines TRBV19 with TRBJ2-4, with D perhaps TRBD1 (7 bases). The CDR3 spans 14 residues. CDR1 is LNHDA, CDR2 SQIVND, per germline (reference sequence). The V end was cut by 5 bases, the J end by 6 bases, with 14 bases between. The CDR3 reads CASSVQGRTNIQYF. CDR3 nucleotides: TGTGCCAGTAGTGTACAGGGGAGGACAAACATTCAGTACTTC.

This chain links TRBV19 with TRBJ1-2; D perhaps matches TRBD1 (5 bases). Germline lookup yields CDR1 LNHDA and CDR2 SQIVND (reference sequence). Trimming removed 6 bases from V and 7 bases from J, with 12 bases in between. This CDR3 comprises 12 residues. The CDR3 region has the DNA TGTGCCAGTAGATCGACAGTTTCTGGCTACACCTTC. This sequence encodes CASRSTVSGYTF.

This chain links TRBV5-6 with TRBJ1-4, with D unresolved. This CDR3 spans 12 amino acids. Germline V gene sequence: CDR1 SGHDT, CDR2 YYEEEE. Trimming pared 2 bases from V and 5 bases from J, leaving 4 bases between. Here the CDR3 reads CASSLLNEKLFF. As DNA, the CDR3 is TGTGCCAGCAGCTTACTGAATGAAAAACTGTTTTTT.

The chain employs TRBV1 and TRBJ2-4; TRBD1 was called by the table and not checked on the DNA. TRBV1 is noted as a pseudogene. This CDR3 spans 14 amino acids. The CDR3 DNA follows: TGCACCAGCAGCCTAGGGGTACCCAAAAACATTCAGTACTTC. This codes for CTSSLGVPKNIQYF.

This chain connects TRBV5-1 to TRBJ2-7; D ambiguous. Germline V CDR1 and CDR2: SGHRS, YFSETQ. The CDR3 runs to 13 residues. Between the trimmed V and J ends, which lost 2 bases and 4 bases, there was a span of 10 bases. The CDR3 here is CASSFGQKYEQYF. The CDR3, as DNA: TGCGCCAGCAGCTTTGGGCAGAAGTACGAGCAGTACTTC.

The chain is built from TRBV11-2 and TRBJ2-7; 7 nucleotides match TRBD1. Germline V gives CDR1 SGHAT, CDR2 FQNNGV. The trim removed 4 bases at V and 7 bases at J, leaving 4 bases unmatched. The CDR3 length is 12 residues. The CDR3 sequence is CASSSLDREQYF. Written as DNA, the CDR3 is TGTGCCAGCAGCTCCCTGGACAGGGAGCAGTACTTC.

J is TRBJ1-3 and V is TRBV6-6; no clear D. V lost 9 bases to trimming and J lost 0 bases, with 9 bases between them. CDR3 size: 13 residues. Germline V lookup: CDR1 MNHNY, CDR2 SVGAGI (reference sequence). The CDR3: CASKIYSGNTIYF. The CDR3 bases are TGTGCCAGTAAAATCTACTCTGGAAACACCATATATTTT.

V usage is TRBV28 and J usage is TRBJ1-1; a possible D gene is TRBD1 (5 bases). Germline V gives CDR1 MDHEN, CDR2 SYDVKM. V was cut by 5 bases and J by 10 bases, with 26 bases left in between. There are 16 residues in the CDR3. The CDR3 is CASSMPGGGAAVGAFF. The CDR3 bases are TGTGCCAGCAGTATGCCCGGGGGGGGAGCGGCGGTAGGAGCTTTCTTT.

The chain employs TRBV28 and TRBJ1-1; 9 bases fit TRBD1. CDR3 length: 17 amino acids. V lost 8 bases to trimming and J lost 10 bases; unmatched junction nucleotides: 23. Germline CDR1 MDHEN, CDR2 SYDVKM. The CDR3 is CASGQTGGLPSLGGAFF. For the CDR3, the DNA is TGTGCCAGCGGCCAAACAGGGGGCTTACCCTCCTTGGGCGGAGCTTTCTTT.

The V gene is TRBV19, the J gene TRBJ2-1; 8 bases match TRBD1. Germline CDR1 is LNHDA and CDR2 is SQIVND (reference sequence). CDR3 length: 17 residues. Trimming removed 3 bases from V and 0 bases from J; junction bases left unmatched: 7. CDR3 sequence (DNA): TGTGCCAGTAGTATGGAGAGACAGGGGTTCTCCTACAATGAGCAGTTCTTC. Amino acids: CASSMERQGFSYNEQFF.

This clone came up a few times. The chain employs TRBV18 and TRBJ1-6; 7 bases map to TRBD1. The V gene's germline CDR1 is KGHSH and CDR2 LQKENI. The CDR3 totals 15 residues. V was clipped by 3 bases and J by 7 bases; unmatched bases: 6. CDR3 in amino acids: CASSPLQGSNSPLHF. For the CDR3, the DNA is TGTGCCAGCTCACCCCTACAGGGGTCCAATTCACCCCTCCACTTT.

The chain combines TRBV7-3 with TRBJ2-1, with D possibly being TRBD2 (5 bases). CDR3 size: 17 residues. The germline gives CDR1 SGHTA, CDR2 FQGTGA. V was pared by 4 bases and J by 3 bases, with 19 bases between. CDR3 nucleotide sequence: TGTGCCAGCAGCTCCGAGGAGAGAGCGGACCACTACAATGAGCAGTTCTTC. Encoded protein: CASSSEERADHYNEQFF.